One and the same sample provided the 32 T cell receptor beta chains below, sequenced in a study of blood T cells in healthy people across ages. Alongside a J-beta primer mix, a sample-barcoded 5' primer served in a second PCR lasting roughly 7 to 12 cycles. MiXCR was run by TCRdb on the 5' RACE reads, yielding one entry per CDR3 protein. The table records fewer than 2 million distinct CDR3 sequences, approximately 39% of them present only once. Sequencing was done on a sample of blood. The source of these receptors is a human donor in good health.

V is TRBV28 and J is TRBJ1-1; D ambiguous. Germline CDR1 MDHEN, CDR2 SYDVKM. Trimming took 2 bases from V and 1 from J, leaving 11 bases between them. The CDR3 covers 15 residues. For the CDR3, the DNA is TGTGCCAGCAGTTTACGTCGAACAGAGAACACTGAAGCTTTCTTT. This encodes CASSLRRTENTEAFF.

This clonotype showed up just a few times. The J gene is TRBJ1-5, the V gene TRBV28, with a weak D call TRBD1 (5 bases). The CDR3 totals 16 residues. V gave up 1 base and J gave up 0 bases, with 10 bases separating them. Germline CDR1 and CDR2: MDHEN and SYDVKM. CDR3 DNA: TGTGCCAGCAGTTTATCCGGGGGAAATAGCAATCAGCCCCAGCATTTT. Amino acids: CASSLSGGNSNQPQHF. The full variable domain, completed using reference TRBV28 and TRBJ1-5, is DVKVTQSSRYLVKRTGEKVFLECVQDMDHENMFWYRQDPGLGLRLIYFSYDVKMKEKGDIPEGYSVSREKKERFSLILESASTNQTSMYLCASSLSGGNSNQPQHFGDGTRLSIL.

Only a few counts were recorded for this clonotype. This rearrangement joins TRBV10-3 to TRBJ2-3; 8 bases fit TRBD2. Germline CDR1 ENHRY, CDR2 SYGVKD. The CDR3 has 14 amino acids. Trimming took 5 bases from V and 8 from J; bases not matched to a gene: 9. CDR3 DNA sequence: TGTGCCATCAGTCGACTAGCGTTGGGACGTACGCAGTATTTT. Amino acid sequence: CAISRLALGRTQYF.

This clonotype appeared a few times. The chain has TRBV29-1 and TRBJ2-1; 12 bases align to TRBD2. CDR3 size: 12 residues. Per the germline V gene, CDR1 is SQVTM and CDR2 is ANQGSEA. V shed 8 bases, J shed 7 bases, and the junction held 3 bases outside the gene matches. The CDR3, as DNA: TGCAGCTCTAGCGGGGGGGGGAATGAGCAGTTCTTC. This gives the protein CSSSGGGNEQFF.

The V call is TRBV27, the J call TRBJ1-2; a possible D gene is TRBD1 (6 bases). The CDR3 sequence is 15 residues long. Between the trimmed V and J ends, which lost 8 bases and 2 bases, there was a span of 18 bases. Germline-derived CDR1 and CDR2 are MNHEY and SMNVEV (reference sequence). The CDR3: CASRVWGGSNYGYTF. The CDR3 nucleotides read TGTGCCAGCCGGGTTTGGGGGGGCTCCAACTATGGCTACACCTTC.

This clonotype was seen a single time. The J gene is TRBJ2-1, the V gene TRBV4-1; 8 bases agree with TRBD1. Trimming at V came to 6 bases and at J to 7 bases, leaving 8 bases not matched to a gene. CDR1 is MGHRA, CDR2 YSYEKL, per germline. The CDR3 loop spans 14 amino acids. CDR3 sequence (DNA): TGCGCCAGCAGAACAGCCAGGGGGCGAAATGAGCAGTTCTTC. It codes for CASRTARGRNEQFF.

In its sample, this clonotype was seen a few times. V gene TRBV10-3 combines with J gene TRBJ2-7; TRBD1 matches 8 bases. From germline, CDR1 is ENHRY and CDR2 SYGVKD. The CDR3 has 15 amino acids. J gave up 9 bases and V 0 bases, and 10 bases lay outside the gene matches. CDR3 in amino acids: CAISESSGQGNGQYF. CDR3 DNA sequence: TGTGCCATCAGTGAGTCAAGCGGACAGGGCAACGGGCAGTACTTC.

The CDR3 reads CASSNGSEDSYEQYF. CDR3 in DNA: TGTGCCAGCAGCAATGGTTCCGAAGACTCCTACGAGCAGTACTTC. The chain links TRBV21-1 to TRBJ2-7. TRBV21-1 is marked as a pseudogene. The CDR3 is made up of 15 amino acids.

This clonotype came up a few times. V gene TRBV4-3 combines with J gene TRBJ2-7; 7 bases match TRBD2. The CDR3 has 15 amino acids. The germline V gene encodes CDR1 LGHNA and CDR2 YSLEER. V shed 1 base and J 2 bases; nucleotides not matched to a gene: 5. CDR3 DNA sequence: TGCGCCAGCAGCCAAGTTGGGGGGGACCCCTACGAGCAGTACTTC. Amino acids: CASSQVGGDPYEQYF.

This clonotype turned up a few times. Here the CDR3 reads CATSDTDRNIQYF. The CDR3 DNA sequence: TGTGCCACCAGTGACACCGACAGAAACATTCAGTACTTC. The chain combines TRBV24-1 with TRBJ2-4; D is perhaps TRBD1 (5 bases). CDR3 length: 13 amino acids. Germline CDR1 reads KGHDR; CDR2 reads SFDVKD. V lost 4 bases and J 6 bases, leaving 9 bases between the germline ends.

The rearrangement links TRBV6-5 to TRBJ1-2; 7 bases are shared with TRBD1. CDR1 MNHEY and CDR2 SVGAGI come from the germline V gene. V trimming: 4 bases; J trimming: 13 bases; junction bases outside the gene matches: 9. The CDR3 contains 12 residues. CDR3 nucleotide sequence: TGTGCCAGCAGTTCGCCGACAGGGACTTCCACCTTC. Its translation: CASSSPTGTSTF.

Of note for this clonotype: The junction and the germline gene differ at one end; a read error may be behind it. V is TRBV20-1 and J is TRBJ2-1; 9 bases line up with TRBD2. Germline V gene data show CDR1 as DFQATT and CDR2 as SNEGSKA (reference sequence). The CDR3 extends over 17 amino acids. CDR3 sequence reads: CSARPRMAGGHYNEQFF. Written as DNA, the CDR3 is TGCAGCGCTAGACCCCGTATGGCGGGGGGGCACTACAATGAGCAGTTCTTC.

This chain links TRBV12-3 or TRBV12-4 with TRBJ2-5; D unclear. V lost 5 bases and J lost 5, with 12 bases in between. The CDR3 covers 13 residues. CDR3 protein: CASSLTAAETQYF. The CDR3 DNA reads as TGTGCCAGCAGTCTGACCGCGGCGGAGACCCAGTACTTC.

The chain is built from TRBV7-2 and TRBJ2-3; 12 bases fit TRBD2. Germline loops: CDR1 SGHTA, CDR2 FQGNSA. Trimming cost V 8 bases and J 5 bases; bases outside gene matches: 5. The length of the CDR3 is 14 residues. This CDR3 is CASALAGGGDTQYF. CDR3 DNA sequence: TGTGCCAGCGCACTAGCGGGGGGAGGAGATACGCAGTATTTT.

The genes are TRBV4-3 and TRBJ1-6; tentative D call: TRBD1 (5 bases). Per the germline V gene, CDR1 is LGHNA and CDR2 is YSLEER. V was pared by 2 bases and J by 3 bases, with 11 bases between. The CDR3 is 16 residues long. The CDR3 sequence is CASSQMGTGYNSPLHF. DNA of the CDR3: TGCGCCAGCAGCCAAATGGGAACAGGCTATAATTCACCCCTCCACTTT.

Points on this clonotype: Relative to the germline gene, one junction end is altered; a read error may explain this. The V gene is TRBV20-1, the J gene TRBJ2-3; TRBD2 matches 13 bases. Germline V gene data show CDR1 as DFQATT and CDR2 as SNEGSKA (reference sequence). The CDR3 is 13 amino acids. Written as DNA, the CDR3 is TGCAGTGCTGAAGGACTAGCGGGAGATACGCGGTATTTT. Its protein is CSAEGLAGDTRYF.

The DNA of the CDR3 is TGTGCCAGCAAAAGAGAGACCCAGTACTTC. Its protein is CASKRETQYF. The chain recombines TRBV2 with TRBJ2-5; D not certain. Germline values: CDR1 SNHLY, CDR2 FYNNEI. The CDR3 consists of 10 residues. The ends were cut back, 7 bases at V and 4 bases at J, with 4 bases in the middle.

V usage is TRBV20-1 and J usage is TRBJ2-6, with a weak D call TRBD1 (5 bases). This CDR3 region has 17 residues. The V gene lost 1 base and the J gene lost 1 base, with 14 bases spanning the gap. Germline CDR1 reads DFQATT; CDR2 reads SNEGSKA (reference sequence). CDR3 in DNA: TGCAGTGCTAGAGGCTTTAGGGGTACTTCTGGGGCCAACGTCCTGACTTTC. It translates to CSARGFRGTSGANVLTF.

The chain links TRBV28 to TRBJ1-2; D remains unclear. V gave up 9 bases and J gave up 4 bases, with 15 bases separating them. The CDR3 loop spans 13 amino acids. Germline CDR1 and CDR2: MDHEN and SYDVKM. CDR3 region: CASYKRLGYGYTF. CDR3 coding DNA: TGTGCCAGTTATAAAAGATTGGGCTATGGCTACACCTTC.

V usage is TRBV5-1 and J usage is TRBJ1-2; 7 bases match TRBD1. Trimming cost V 3 bases and J 5 bases; bases outside gene matches: 10. The CDR3 has 15 residues. Germline V lookup: CDR1 SGHRS, CDR2 YFSETQ. CDR3 DNA sequence: TGCGCCAGCAGCTGGACGGGCGACAGGGTTTATGGCTACACCTTC. As protein: CASSWTGDRVYGYTF.

The genes are TRBV6-2 or TRBV6-3 and TRBJ2-1; 12 nucleotides agree with TRBD1. V lost 6 bases and J lost 7; bases outside the gene matches: 10. The V gene's germline CDR1 is MNHEY and CDR2 SVGEGT. This CDR3 region has 16 residues. CDR3 in amino acids: CASSTTGQGAKNEQFF. In DNA form, the CDR3 reads TGTGCCAGCAGCACTACGGGACAGGGGGCTAAAAATGAGCAGTTCTTC.

CDR3 in DNA: TGTGCCAGCAGCCCGGCGGGACAGGGTATAGGCACAGATACGCAGTATTTT. It translates to CASSPAGQGIGTDTQYF. The chain carries TRBV3-1 and TRBJ2-3; 9 nucleotides align to TRBD1. The V and J ends lost 4 bases and 1 base, in that order; junction bases with no gene match: 9. This CDR3 contains 17 residues. Germline CDR1 LGHDT, CDR2 YNNKEL (reference sequence).

The chain's CDR3 is CSARFRDIPEQYF. CDR3 DNA: TGCAGTGCTAGATTTCGGGACATTCCCGAGCAGTACTTC. The chain employs TRBV20-1 and TRBJ2-7; D might be TRBD1 (6 bases). V gave up 2 bases and J gave up 6 bases, with 14 bases separating them. The CDR3 runs to 13 residues. CDR1 and CDR2 (germline): DFQATT, SNEGSKA (reference sequence).

The chain is built from TRBV7-2 and TRBJ2-1; no firm D call. The CDR3 loop spans 15 amino acids. The germline V and J ends were trimmed by 5 bases and 4 bases, with 15 bases remaining between them. Per germline, CDR1 SGHTA and CDR2 FQGNSA. Written as DNA, the CDR3 is TGTGCCAGCAGCCGTGCGCCTCTCCCATACAATGAGCAGTTCTTC. Its protein is CASSRAPLPYNEQFF.

The gene calls are TRBV6-6 and TRBJ2-7, with D tentatively TRBD2 (7 bases). CDR1 MNHNY and CDR2 SVGAGI come from the germline V gene (reference sequence). The germline V and J ends were trimmed by 10 bases and 0 bases, with 16 bases remaining between them. The CDR3 loop spans 14 amino acids. In DNA, the CDR3 is TGTGCCACCCGTAGGGGGAGGGTCTCCTACGAGCAGTACTTC. This gives the protein CATRRGRVSYEQYF.

The V call is TRBV5-1, the J call TRBJ2-7, with D tentatively TRBD2 (5 bases). The CDR3 consists of 14 residues. The V end lost 1 base, the J end lost 3 bases, and 11 bases lay between the germline ends. Germline V lookup: CDR1 SGHRS, CDR2 YFSETQ. The CDR3 spells CASSLYWAGYEQYF. The CDR3 DNA reads as TGCGCCAGCAGCTTGTACTGGGCGGGCTACGAGCAGTACTTC.

The sample holds a few counts of this clonotype. This chain links TRBV7-2 with TRBJ1-2, with TRBD1 matching 10 bases. Germline-derived CDR1 and CDR2 are SGHTA and FQGNSA. This CDR3 has 14 residues. The ends lost 2 bases at V and 7 bases at J; junction bases unmatched: 4. Here the CDR3 reads CASSLLGTGAGYTF. CDR3 nucleotide sequence: TGTGCCAGCAGCTTACTTGGGACAGGGGCTGGCTACACCTTC.

This clonotype was observed a handful of times. This chain joins TRBV29-1 and TRBJ1-2, with D tentatively TRBD1 (5 bases). CDR1 and CDR2 (germline): SQVTM, ANQGSEA. With 3 bases removed from V and 3 bases from J, the gap between germline ends came to 11 bases. The CDR3 runs to 13 residues. CDR3 loop: CSVDTGTDYGYTF. The CDR3 nucleotides are TGCAGCGTTGATACGGGGACTGACTATGGCTACACCTTC. Together with reference TRBV29-1 and TRBJ1-2, the CDR3 gives the full variable domain: SAVISQKPSRDICQRGTSLTIQCQVDSQVTMMFWYRQQPGQSLTLIATANQGSEATYESGFVIDKFPISRPNLTFSTLTVSNMSPEDSSIYLCSVDTGTDYGYTFGSGTRLTVV.

This clonotype was recorded only once. The V and J genes are TRBV29-1 and TRBJ1-1; TRBD1 is a possible D gene (5 bases). Germline loops: CDR1 SQVTM, CDR2 ANQGSEA. V was shortened by 1 base and J by 3 bases, with 12 bases between the two germline ends. The CDR3 runs to 14 residues. This CDR3 reads CSVEVRGADTEAFF. The CDR3 DNA reads as TGCAGCGTTGAAGTAAGGGGCGCCGACACTGAAGCTTTCTTT.

J is TRBJ2-3 and V is TRBV29-1, with 13 positions matching TRBD2. The germline V gene encodes CDR1 SQVTM and CDR2 ANQGSEA. This CDR3 has 15 residues. CDR3 sequence reads: CGQRGTSGDTDTQYF. CDR3 sequence (DNA): TGCGGTCAACGTGGGACTAGCGGGGACACAGATACGCAGTATTTT.

In nucleotides, the CDR3 is TGCAGTGCTAGAAACCAGCGGGGGGGATCCTACGAGCAGTACTTC. It codes for CSARNQRGGSYEQYF. This sequence joins TRBV20-1 and TRBJ2-4; 10 bases are a match to TRBD2. The end of the DNA is better explained by TRBJ2-7, so the J call may be wrong. CDR3 length: 15 residues. The germline V gene has CDR1 DFQATT and CDR2 SNEGSKA (reference sequence).

The chain carries TRBV7-2 and TRBJ1-3; D might be TRBD1 (5 bases). Germline V gene lookup returns CDR1 SGHTA and CDR2 FQGNSA. Trimming removed 6 bases from V and 3 bases from J, with 15 bases in between. The CDR3 sequence is 15 residues long. Here the CDR3 reads CASRPGSGRGNTIYF. CDR3 nucleotides: TGTGCCAGCAGACCAGGGTCCGGGCGTGGAAACACCATATATTTT.